This T cell receptor (beta chain) was obtained from a study of T cells after yellow fever vaccination. The sample holds many counts of this clonotype. TCRdb used MiXCR to reprocess the 5' RACE reads, holding one entry per CDR3 protein. The sample includes 60,000 to 95,000 distinct CDR3 sequences, 7.3% of them seen just once. Germline assignment: CDR1 SEHNR and CDR2 FQNEAQ (reference sequence). V shed 8 bases and J shed 7 bases, with 17 bases lying between them. This CDR3 has 13 residues. The chain is built from TRBV7-9 and TRBJ1-2; D ambiguous. Specimen: CD8+ T cells sorted from PBMCs, collected more than 8 days after the first yellow fever vaccination. The sequence came from a man younger than 35 who received the YFV17D yellow fever vaccine. CDR3 nucleotides: TGTGCCAGCGGTTCCCCGGACGGCTCTGGCTACACCTTC. Its protein is CASGSPDGSGYTF.